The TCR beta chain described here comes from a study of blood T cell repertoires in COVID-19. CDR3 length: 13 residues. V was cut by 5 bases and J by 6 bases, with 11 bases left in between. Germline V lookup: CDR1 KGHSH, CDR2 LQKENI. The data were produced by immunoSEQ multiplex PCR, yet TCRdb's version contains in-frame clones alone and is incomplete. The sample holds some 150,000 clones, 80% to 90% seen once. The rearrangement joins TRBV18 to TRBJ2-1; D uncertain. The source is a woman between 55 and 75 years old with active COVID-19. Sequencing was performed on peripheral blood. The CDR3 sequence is CASSELLANEQFF. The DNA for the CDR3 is TGTGCCAGCTCAGAGCTTTTAGCCAATGAGCAGTTCTTC.